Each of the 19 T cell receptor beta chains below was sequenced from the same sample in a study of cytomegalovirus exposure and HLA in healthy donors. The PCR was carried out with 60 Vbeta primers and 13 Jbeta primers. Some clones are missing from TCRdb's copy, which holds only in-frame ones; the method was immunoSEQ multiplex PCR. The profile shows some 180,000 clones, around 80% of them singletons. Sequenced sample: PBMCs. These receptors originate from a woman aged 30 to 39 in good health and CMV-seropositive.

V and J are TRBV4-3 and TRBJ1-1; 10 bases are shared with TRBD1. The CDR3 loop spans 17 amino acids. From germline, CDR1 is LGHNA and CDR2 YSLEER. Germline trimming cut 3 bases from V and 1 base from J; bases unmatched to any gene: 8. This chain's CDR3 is CASSHIRQGAKNTEAFF. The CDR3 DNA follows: TGCGCCAGCAGCCATATACGACAGGGGGCGAAGAACACTGAAGCTTTCTTT.

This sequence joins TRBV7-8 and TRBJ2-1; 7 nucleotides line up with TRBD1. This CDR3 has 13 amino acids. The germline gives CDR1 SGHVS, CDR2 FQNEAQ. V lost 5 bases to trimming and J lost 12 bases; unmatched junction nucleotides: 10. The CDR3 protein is CASSRNRQGGQFF. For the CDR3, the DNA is TGTGCCAGCAGCCGTAACCGACAGGGCGGGCAGTTCTTC.

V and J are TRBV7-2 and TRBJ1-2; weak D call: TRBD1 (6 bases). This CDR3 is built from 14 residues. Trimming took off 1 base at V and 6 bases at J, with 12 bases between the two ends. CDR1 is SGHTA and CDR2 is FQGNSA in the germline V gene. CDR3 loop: CASSLDAGVNGYTF. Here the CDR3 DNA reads TGTGCCAGCAGCTTAGACGCAGGGGTAAATGGCTACACCTTC.

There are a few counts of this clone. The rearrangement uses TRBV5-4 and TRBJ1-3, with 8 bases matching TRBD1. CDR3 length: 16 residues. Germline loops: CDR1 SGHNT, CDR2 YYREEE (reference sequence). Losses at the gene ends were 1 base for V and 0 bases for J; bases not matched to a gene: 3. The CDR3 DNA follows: TGTGCCAGCAGCTTGTCAACAGGGGGCTCTGGAAACACCATATATTTT. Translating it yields CASSLSTGGSGNTIYF.

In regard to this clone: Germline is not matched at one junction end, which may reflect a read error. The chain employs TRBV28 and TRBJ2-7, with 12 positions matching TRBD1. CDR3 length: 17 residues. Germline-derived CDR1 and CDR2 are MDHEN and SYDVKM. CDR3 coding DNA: TGTGCCGGCAGTTCGCCGGACTGGGACAGGGGGCTGGACGAGCAGTACTTC. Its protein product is CAGSSPDWDRGLDEQYF.

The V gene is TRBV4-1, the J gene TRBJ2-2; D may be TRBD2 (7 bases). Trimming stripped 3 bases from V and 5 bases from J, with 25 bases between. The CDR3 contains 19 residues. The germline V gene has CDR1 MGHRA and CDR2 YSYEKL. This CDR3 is CASSHPPGTEGGSTGELFF. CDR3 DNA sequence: TGCGCCAGCAGCCATCCCCCCGGAACGGAGGGGGGGAGTACCGGGGAGCTGTTTTTT.

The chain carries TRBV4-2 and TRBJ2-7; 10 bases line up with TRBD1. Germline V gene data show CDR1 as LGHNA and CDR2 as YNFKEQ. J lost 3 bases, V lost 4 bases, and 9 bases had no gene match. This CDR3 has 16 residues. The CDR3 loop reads CASSLPRTGGHYEQYF. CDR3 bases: TGTGCCAGCAGCCTTCCTCGGACAGGGGGGCACTACGAGCAGTACTTC.

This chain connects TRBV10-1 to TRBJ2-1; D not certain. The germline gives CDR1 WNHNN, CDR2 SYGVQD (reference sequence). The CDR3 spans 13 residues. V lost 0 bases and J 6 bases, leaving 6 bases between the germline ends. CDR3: CASSESTFNEQFF. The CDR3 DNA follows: TGCGCCAGCAGTGAGTCGACTTTCAATGAGCAGTTCTTC.

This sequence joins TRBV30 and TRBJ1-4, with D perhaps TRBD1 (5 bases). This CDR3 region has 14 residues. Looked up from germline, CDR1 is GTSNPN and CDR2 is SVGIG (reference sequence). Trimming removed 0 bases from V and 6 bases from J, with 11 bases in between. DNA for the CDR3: TGTGCCTGGAGTGTAAAAGGGGCCCATGAAAAACTGTTTTTT. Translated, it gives CAWSVKGAHEKLFF.

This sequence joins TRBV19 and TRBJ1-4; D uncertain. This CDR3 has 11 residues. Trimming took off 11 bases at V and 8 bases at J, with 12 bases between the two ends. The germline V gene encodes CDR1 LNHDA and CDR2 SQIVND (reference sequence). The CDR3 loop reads CASHRGEKLFF. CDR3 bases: TGTGCCTCTCATAGAGGGGAAAAACTGTTTTTT.

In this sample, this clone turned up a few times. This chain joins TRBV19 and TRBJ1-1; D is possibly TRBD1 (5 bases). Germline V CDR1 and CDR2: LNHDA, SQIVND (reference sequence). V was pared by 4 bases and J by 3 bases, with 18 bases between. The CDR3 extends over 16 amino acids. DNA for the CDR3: TGTGCCAGTAGTACACCCCGGGGGGGTAGGGACACTGAAGCTTTCTTT. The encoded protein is CASSTPRGGRDTEAFF.

CDR3 protein: CASSTWTGGLQPQHF. Written as DNA, the CDR3 is TGTGCCAGTAGTACATGGACAGGGGGCTTACAGCCCCAGCATTTT. This chain joins TRBV19 and TRBJ1-5, with 11 bases lining up with TRBD1. This CDR3 spans 15 amino acids. The junction had 6 bases not matched to a gene; V was cut back by 4 bases and J by 7 bases. The germline CDR1 and CDR2 sequences are LNHDA and SQIVND (reference sequence).

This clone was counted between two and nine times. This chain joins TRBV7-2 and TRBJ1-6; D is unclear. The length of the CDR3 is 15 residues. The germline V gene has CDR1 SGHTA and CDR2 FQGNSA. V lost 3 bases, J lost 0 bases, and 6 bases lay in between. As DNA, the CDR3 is TGTGCCAGCAGCTTGGAGGTCTCCTATAATTCACCCCTCCACTTT. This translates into CASSLEVSYNSPLHF.

The CDR3 is CASSRGTGGWNNNSPLHF. The CDR3 nucleotides are TGTGCCAGCAGCCGAGGGACAGGGGGCTGGAATAATAATTCACCCCTCCACTTT. The rearrangement joins TRBV4-2 to TRBJ1-6; 12 nucleotides match TRBD1. The CDR3 extends over 18 amino acids. The V gene's germline CDR1 is LGHNA and CDR2 YNFKEQ. V was clipped by 4 bases and J by 5 bases; unmatched bases: 9.

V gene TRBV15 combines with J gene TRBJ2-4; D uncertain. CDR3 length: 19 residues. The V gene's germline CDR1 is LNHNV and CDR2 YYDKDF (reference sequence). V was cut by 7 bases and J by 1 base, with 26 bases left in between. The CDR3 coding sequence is TGTGCCACCAAAAAGATAGCAATGCGGCCGGGTTTGGCCAAAAACATTCAGTACTTC. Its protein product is CATKKIAMRPGLAKNIQYF.

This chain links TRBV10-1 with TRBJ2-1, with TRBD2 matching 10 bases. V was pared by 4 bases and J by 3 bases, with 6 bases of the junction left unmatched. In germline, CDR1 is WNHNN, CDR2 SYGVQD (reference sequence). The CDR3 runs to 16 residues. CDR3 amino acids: CASSVRPSGGYNEQFF. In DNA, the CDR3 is TGCGCCAGCAGTGTCAGACCTAGCGGGGGCTACAATGAGCAGTTCTTC.

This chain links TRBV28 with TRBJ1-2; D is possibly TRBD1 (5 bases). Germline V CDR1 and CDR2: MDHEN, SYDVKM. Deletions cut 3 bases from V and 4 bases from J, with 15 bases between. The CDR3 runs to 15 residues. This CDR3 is CASSLDTPAVYGYTF. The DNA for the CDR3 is TGTGCCAGCAGTTTGGACACTCCAGCAGTCTATGGCTACACCTTC.

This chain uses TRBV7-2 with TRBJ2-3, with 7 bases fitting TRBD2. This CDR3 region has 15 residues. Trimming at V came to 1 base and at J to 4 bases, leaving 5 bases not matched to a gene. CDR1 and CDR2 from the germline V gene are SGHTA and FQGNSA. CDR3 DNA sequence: TGTGCCAGCAGCTTAGTCGGGGGGACGGCAGATACGCAGTATTTT. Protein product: CASSLVGGTADTQYF.

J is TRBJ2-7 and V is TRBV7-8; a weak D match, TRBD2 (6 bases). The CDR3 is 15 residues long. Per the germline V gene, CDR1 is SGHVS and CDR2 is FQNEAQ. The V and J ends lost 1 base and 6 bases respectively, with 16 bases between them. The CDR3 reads CASSLVGTHTGEQYF. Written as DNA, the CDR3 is TGTGCCAGCAGCTTAGTCGGGACTCATACCGGCGAGCAGTACTTC.